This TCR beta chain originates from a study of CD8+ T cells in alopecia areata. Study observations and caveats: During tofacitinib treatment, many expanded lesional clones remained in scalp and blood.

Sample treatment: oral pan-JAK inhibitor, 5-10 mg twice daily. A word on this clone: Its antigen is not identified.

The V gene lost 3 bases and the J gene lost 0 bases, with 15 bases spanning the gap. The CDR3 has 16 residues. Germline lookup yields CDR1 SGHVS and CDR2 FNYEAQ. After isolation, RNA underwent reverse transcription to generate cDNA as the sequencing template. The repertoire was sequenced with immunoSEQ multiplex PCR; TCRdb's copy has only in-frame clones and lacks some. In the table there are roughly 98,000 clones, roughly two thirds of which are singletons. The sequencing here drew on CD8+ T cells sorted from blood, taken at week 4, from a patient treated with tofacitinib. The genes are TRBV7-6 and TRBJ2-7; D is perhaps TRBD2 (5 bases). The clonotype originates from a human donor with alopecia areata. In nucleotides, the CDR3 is TGTGCCAGCAGCTTTGGTTCGGACTCGAGCTCCTACGAGCAGTACTTC. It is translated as CASSFGSDSSSYEQYF.